The 29 T cell receptor beta chains below were found in one sample sequenced in a study of T cells in Graves' hyperthyroidism and ophthalmopathy. The CDR3 regions of TCR beta were amplified from RNA transcripts. The HTBI primer set was used in a first-round RT-PCR of the TCR CDR3. TCRdb reprocessed the multiplex PCR reads with MiXCR, giving one entry per CDR3 protein. The data show around 300,000 distinct CDR3 sequences, around 20% seen once. Material: blood. The origin of the receptors is a man aged 30 to 45 with Graves' ophthalmopathy.

This clonotype was seen many times. CDR3 protein: CASSTRTGNSPLHF. The CDR3 DNA follows: TGTGCCAGCAGTACCCGGACAGGCAATTCACCCCTCCACTTT. The rearrangement joins TRBV2 to TRBJ1-6; 7 bases are shared with TRBD1. CDR1 and CDR2 (germline): SNHLY, FYNNEI. Trimming at V came to 5 bases and at J to 7 bases, leaving 5 bases not matched to a gene. The CDR3 is made up of 14 amino acids.

The V gene is TRBV27, the J gene TRBJ2-1, with a tentative D call TRBD1 (5 bases). The CDR3 length is 16 residues. V was shortened by 6 bases and J by 2 bases, with 17 bases between the two germline ends. The germline gives CDR1 MNHEY, CDR2 SMNVEV (reference sequence). CDR3 residues: CASSPLGQGAYNEQFF. In DNA form, the CDR3 reads TGTGCCAGCAGCCCCCTTGGGCAGGGCGCCTACAATGAGCAGTTCTTC.

Many counts were recorded for this clonotype. This sequence joins TRBV5-1 and TRBJ1-2; D is ambiguous. Trimming left V 0 bases short and J 4 bases short, with 10 bases between. The CDR3 runs 14 residues. Germline V gene sequence: CDR1 SGHRS, CDR2 YFSETQ. CDR3 nucleotides: TGCGCCAGCAGCTTGGACGGCATTACCTATGGCTACACCTTC. It translates to CASSLDGITYGYTF.

This clonotype was observed a few times. The chain combines TRBV6-4 with TRBJ2-3; 9 bases are a match to TRBD2. V shed 3 bases, J shed 1 base, and the junction held 2 bases outside the gene matches. Germline CDR1 MRHNA, CDR2 SNTAGT. The CDR3 is 15 amino acids. The chain's CDR3 is CASSEAGGGTDTQYF. The CDR3 DNA reads TGTGCCAGCAGTGAAGCGGGAGGAGGCACAGATACGCAGTATTTT.

The chain employs TRBV28 and TRBJ1-5; no clear D. The germline V gene has CDR1 MDHEN and CDR2 SYDVKM. V lost 5 bases, J lost 7 bases, and 9 bases lay in between. CDR3 size: 12 residues. In DNA, the CDR3 is TGTGCCAGCAGTACGGGATGGCAGCCCCAGCATTTT. Translated: CASSTGWQPQHF.

The V and J genes are TRBV2 and TRBJ2-6; no clear D gene. There are 15 residues in the CDR3. V was trimmed by 2 bases and J by 3 bases, leaving 8 bases between them. The germline gives CDR1 SNHLY, CDR2 FYNNEI. CDR3 residues: CASSESRSGANVLTF. CDR3 nucleotides: TGTGCCAGCAGTGAAAGCAGGAGTGGGGCCAACGTCCTGACTTTC.

This clonotype was detected only a few times. V usage is TRBV9 and J usage is TRBJ2-7; the D gene is possibly TRBD2 (5 bases). This CDR3 region has 16 residues. Germline V gene data show CDR1 as SGDLS and CDR2 as YYNGEE. V was trimmed by 3 bases and J by 4 bases, leaving 20 bases between them. The CDR3 region is CASSAGITAGSYEQYF. The CDR3 DNA is TGTGCCAGCAGCGCGGGTATAACCGCGGGTTCGTACGAGCAGTACTTC.

This clonotype was recorded a few times. For the CDR3, the DNA is TGCAGTGCTAGAGATCTAGCGGCTTTAAGCAATGAGCAGTTCTTC. Translating gives CSARDLAALSNEQFF. The chain has TRBV20-1 and TRBJ2-1, with 7 nucleotides matching TRBD2. This CDR3 comprises 15 residues. Germline V CDR1 and CDR2: DFQATT, SNEGSKA (reference sequence). After removal of 0 bases from V and 6 bases from J, the junction contained 8 bases not matched to a gene.

The rearrangement links TRBV12-3 or TRBV12-4 to TRBJ2-3, with 9 positions matching TRBD2. The CDR3 contains 15 residues. Germline trimming cut 6 bases from V and 2 bases from J; bases unmatched to any gene: 6. The CDR3 DNA reads as TGTGCCAGCAGCCATCTAGCGGGAAACACAGATACGCAGTATTTT. Translated: CASSHLAGNTDTQYF.

The rearrangement uses TRBV27 and TRBJ2-6; D is ambiguous. Between the trimmed V and J ends, which lost 3 bases and 0 bases, there was a span of 12 bases. Germline CDR1 MNHEY, CDR2 SMNVEV (reference sequence). This CDR3 is 17 amino acids long. Written as DNA, the CDR3 is TGTGCCAGCAGTTTGAGTCTGTTACTCTCTGGGGCCAACGTCCTGACTTTC. Its protein product is CASSLSLLLSGANVLTF.

This clonotype was recorded a few times. This chain uses TRBV7-8 with TRBJ2-5; perhaps TRBD2 as D (5 bases). V dropped 5 bases and J dropped 2 bases, with 21 bases sitting between them. This CDR3 is 17 amino acids long. The germline gives CDR1 SGHVS, CDR2 FQNEAQ. The CDR3, as DNA: TGTGCCAGCAGCGTAAGATCTAGCTTAACCCGACAAGAGACCCAGTACTTC. Translation gives CASSVRSSLTRQETQYF.

The genes are TRBV18 and TRBJ2-1; perhaps TRBD1 as D (5 bases). Germline CDR1 is KGHSH and CDR2 is LQKENI. The CDR3 is made up of 15 amino acids. Trimming took off 5 bases at V and 4 bases at J, with 15 bases between the two ends. The CDR3 DNA is TGTGCCAGCTCAGCAGACTGGGGCACGTACAATGAGCAGTTCTTC. Protein: CASSADWGTYNEQFF. The full variable domain, rest sourced from reference TRBV18 and TRBJ2-1, is NAGVMQNPRHLVRRRGQEARLRCSPMKGHSHVYWYRQLPEEGLKFMVYLQKENIIDESGMPKERFSAEFPKEGPSILRIQQVVRGDSAAYFCASSADWGTYNEQFFGPGTRLTVL.

This clonotype has only one observation. A read error may be the cause here, since a much bigger clone is one base away. Since the CDR3 does not end with the conserved phenylalanine or tryptophan, this likely comes from a read error. V usage is TRBV20-1 and J usage is TRBJ2-2, with 11 nucleotides matching TRBD1. This CDR3 has 19 residues. Germline lookup yields CDR1 DFQATT and CDR2 SNEGSKA (reference sequence). The trim removed 3 bases at V and 2 bases at J, leaving 14 bases unmatched. The CDR3 region has the DNA TGCAGTGCTAGGCAAATCCCCGGGACAGGGGGACCTAACACCGGGGAGCTGTTTCTT. Amino acids: CSARQIPGTGGPNTGELFL.

This clonotype was counted many times. The chain couples TRBV11-2 to TRBJ2-2, with TRBD2 matching over 13 bases. This CDR3 spans 17 amino acids. The junction had 6 bases not matched to a gene; V was cut back by 4 bases and J by 4 bases. Germline V gene data show CDR1 as SGHAT and CDR2 as FQNNGV. CDR3 DNA: TGTGCCAGCAGCTGGACTAGCGGGAGATTGATCACCGGGGAGCTGTTTTTT. Its protein product is CASSWTSGRLITGELFF.

Notes on this clonotype: Mismatch with germline at one junction end may stem from a read error. The chain employs TRBV20-1 and TRBJ2-3; D possibly matches TRBD1 or TRBD2 (6 bases each). The germline gives CDR1 DFQATT, CDR2 SNEGSKA (reference sequence). The CDR3 covers 18 residues. The CDR3 is CSARHILGKRVRTDAQYF. The CDR3 DNA reads TGCAGTGCTAGACACATCCTGGGAAAGCGGGTTAGGACAGATGCGCAGTATTTT.

The table lists this clonotype with many counts. The rearrangement joins TRBV5-1 to TRBJ1-1, with 8 bases lining up with TRBD1. CDR1 is SGHRS and CDR2 is YFSETQ in the germline V gene. V lost 0 bases and J lost 7; bases outside the gene matches: 11. The CDR3 covers 16 residues. The CDR3 protein is CASSLEWTGKAGEAFF. The CDR3 coding sequence is TGCGCCAGCAGCTTGGAGTGGACAGGGAAGGCGGGTGAAGCTTTCTTT.

In this sample, this clonotype turned up a few times. The genes are TRBV12-3 or TRBV12-4 and TRBJ2-1; TRBD1 is a possible D gene (5 bases). With 3 bases removed from V and 3 bases from J, the gap between germline ends came to 12 bases. The CDR3 loop spans 15 amino acids. The CDR3 loop is CASSLWGSNYNEQFF. CDR3 nucleotide sequence: TGTGCCAGCAGTTTGTGGGGCTCCAACTACAATGAGCAGTTCTTC.

This clonotype has more than one count but fewer than ten. J is TRBJ2-7 and V is TRBV6-2 or TRBV6-3; TRBD2 matches 11 bases. J was trimmed by 2 bases and V by 6 bases; bases with no gene match: 9. Germline V lookup: CDR1 MNHEY, CDR2 SVGEGT. This CDR3 has 16 residues. In nucleotides, the CDR3 is TGTGCCAGCAGCTACGAGTTACTAGCGGGAGCCTACGAGCAGTACTTC. Encoded protein: CASSYELLAGAYEQYF.

This clonotype has more than one count but fewer than ten. The rearrangement joins TRBV5-1 to TRBJ1-1; D is unresolved. The germline V gene has CDR1 SGHRS and CDR2 YFSETQ. The CDR3 has 15 residues. Between the trimmed V and J ends, which lost 6 bases and 5 bases, there was a span of 20 bases. In DNA, the CDR3 is TGCGCCAGCACCCGCGAAGGGAACGGTAGGACTGAAGCTTTCTTT. Its protein is CASTREGNGRTEAFF.

This clonotype was observed at least ten times. This chain links TRBV6-1 with TRBJ1-1, with D unclear. Germline loops: CDR1 MNHNS, CDR2 SASEGT. V shed 1 base and J shed 4 bases, with 19 bases lying between them. The CDR3 is 17 residues long. CDR3 sequence reads: CASSEGAPPALATEAFF. CDR3 sequence (DNA): TGTGCCAGCAGTGAAGGAGCCCCCCCAGCTTTGGCCACTGAAGCTTTCTTT.

As to this clonotype: This could be a read error, since a much larger clone is one nucleotide away. The chain couples TRBV7-3 to TRBJ1-1; D is perhaps TRBD1 (5 bases). The CDR3 contains 15 residues. Germline loops: CDR1 SGHTA, CDR2 FQGTGA. CDR3 residues: CGSALGGGVNTEAFF. The CDR3 nucleotides read TGTGGCAGCGCCCTGGGCGGGGGGGTGAACACTGAAGCTTTCTTT.

The gene calls are TRBV5-4 and TRBJ2-7, with D perhaps TRBD2 (6 bases). The CDR3 loop spans 15 amino acids. The germline V gene encodes CDR1 SGHNT and CDR2 YYREEE (reference sequence). The V gene lost 0 bases and the J gene lost 0 bases, with 10 bases spanning the gap. The CDR3 loop is CASSLDRGYSYEQYF. CDR3 in DNA: TGTGCCAGCAGCTTGGATCGGGGGTACTCCTACGAGCAGTACTTC.

At least ten counts were recorded for this clonotype. The gene calls are TRBV3-1 and TRBJ1-1, with a weak D call TRBD1 (6 bases). From germline, CDR1 is LGHDT and CDR2 YNNKEL (reference sequence). The V and J ends lost 2 bases and 1 base respectively, with 11 bases between them. The CDR3 has 15 amino acids. CDR3 sequence reads: CASSQHDRRNTEAFF. CDR3 DNA sequence: TGTGCCAGCAGCCAACACGACAGGAGGAACACTGAAGCTTTCTTT.

The J gene is TRBJ1-1, the V gene TRBV5-4; the D is unclear. CDR1 is SGHNT, CDR2 YYREEE, per germline (reference sequence). Trimming shortened V by 6 bases and J by 0 bases, and 18 bases separated the two germline ends. The CDR3 has 16 amino acids. CDR3 in DNA: TGTGCCAGCAAACACCGCCTCGGTCAGGTGAACACTGAAGCTTTCTTT. Residues: CASKHRLGQVNTEAFF.

In this sample, this clonotype turned up a few times. The V call is TRBV2, the J call TRBJ1-4; D uncertain. Germline-derived CDR1 and CDR2 are SNHLY and FYNNEI. The CDR3 has 13 amino acids. V was pared by 2 bases and J by 5 bases, with 6 bases between. Here the CDR3 DNA reads TGTGCCAGCAGTGAATGGGAGAATGAAAAACTGTTTTTT. Residues: CASSEWENEKLFF. The full variable domain, with the rest looked up from reference TRBV2 and TRBJ1-4, is EPEVTQTPSHQVTQMGQEVILRCVPISNHLYFYWYRQILGQKVEFLVSFYNNEISEKSEIFDDQFSVERPDGSNFTLKIRSTKLEDSAMYFCASSEWENEKLFFGSGTQLSVL.

This clonotype was counted a few times. The rearrangement joins TRBV6-1 to TRBJ1-1; D is uncertain. The V end lost 6 bases, the J end lost 5 bases, and 7 bases lay between the germline ends. Germline values: CDR1 MNHNS, CDR2 SASEGT. The CDR3 totals 11 residues. CDR3: CASRYRTEAFF. The CDR3 DNA is TGTGCCAGCAGATACCGAACTGAAGCTTTCTTT.

The rearrangement links TRBV9 to TRBJ2-3, with D possibly matching TRBD2 (6 bases). Trimming removed 3 bases from V and 6 bases from J, with 11 bases in between. Per germline, CDR1 SGDLS and CDR2 YYNGEE. CDR3 size: 13 residues. CDR3 DNA: TGTGCCAGCAGCGCCGGGGGATTGGATACGCAGTATTTT. This codes for CASSAGGLDTQYF.

This clonotype was counted between two and nine times. The chain carries TRBV4-2 and TRBJ1-2; D uncertain. This CDR3 comprises 15 residues. Trimming removed 0 bases from V and 0 bases from J, with 8 bases in between. Germline V gene lookup returns CDR1 LGHNA and CDR2 YNFKEQ. CDR3 coding DNA: TGTGCCAGCAGCCAAGAGACGGCCACTAACTATGGCTACACCTTC. Amino acid sequence: CASSQETATNYGYTF.

This clonotype has a handful of counts. This chain uses TRBV6-1 with TRBJ2-5; D ambiguous. Germline V gene sequence: CDR1 MNHNS, CDR2 SASEGT. V was trimmed by 5 bases and J by 4 bases, leaving 11 bases between them. CDR3 length: 13 amino acids. The CDR3 spells CASSQKARETQYF. Here the CDR3 DNA reads TGTGCCAGCAGTCAAAAAGCGCGAGAGACCCAGTACTTC.